These 7 T cell receptor beta chains were all obtained from the same sample, sequenced in a study of tumor and adjacent non-tumor tissue in lung cancer. No cell sorting was done before RNA was extracted from the tissue. A modified ARM-PCR protocol with three rounds of nested PCR amplified TCRbeta. TCRdb recomputed calls from the multiplex PCR reads with MiXCR, one row per CDR3 protein. The table has more than 90,000 distinct CDR3 sequences, around 71% seen once. The sequencing input was lung tumor tissue. These receptors came from a man aged 60 to 69 with non-small cell lung cancer.

About this clonotype itself: A clone one base away is much larger, so this may be a read error. The J gene is TRBJ1-6, the V gene TRBV28; 9 bases are shared with TRBD1. Germline V CDR1 and CDR2: MDHEN, SYDVKM. CDR3 size: 16 residues. The CDR3 DNA reads as TGTGCCAGCAGTTCCCCGAGGGACAGGGTTAATTCACCCATCCACTTT. Translation: CASSSPRDRVNSPIHF.

This clonotype was observed at least ten times. This chain joins TRBV20-1 and TRBJ2-1; 7 nucleotides agree with TRBD2. The junction had 9 bases not matched to a gene; V was cut back by 0 bases and J by 4 bases. Germline CDR1 reads DFQATT; CDR2 reads SNEGSKA (reference sequence). The CDR3 covers 16 residues. The CDR3 sequence: CSARDISQRGYNEQFF. The CDR3 DNA sequence: TGCAGTGCTAGAGATATCTCTCAGCGGGGTTACAATGAGCAGTTCTTC.

This clonotype was counted at least ten times. The chain joins TRBV12-3 or TRBV12-4 to TRBJ2-1; 12 positions agree with TRBD2. This CDR3 contains 15 residues. Trimming removed 7 bases from V and 6 bases from J; junction bases left unmatched: 7. The CDR3 DNA reads as TGTGCCAGCAAACCGGGACTAGCGGGCCTCAATGAGCAGTTCTTC. Translating gives CASKPGLAGLNEQFF.

CDR3: CARSPHRRMRGEQFF. The CDR3 nucleotides are TGTGCCAGAAGCCCGCACCGGAGGATGAGGGGTGAGCAGTTCTTC. This chain links TRBV11-2 with TRBJ2-1, with D perhaps assigned TRBD1 or TRBD2 (5 bases each). The CDR3 extends over 15 amino acids. The V gene lost 9 bases and the J gene lost 9 bases, with 24 bases spanning the gap. Germline CDR1 and CDR2: SGHAT and FQNNGV.

Of note for this clonotype: At one end the junction does not follow the germline gene, possibly because of a read error. The rearrangement joins TRBV24-1 to TRBJ1-2; 7 nucleotides align to TRBD1. This CDR3 is 15 amino acids long. Germline CDR1 KGHDR, CDR2 SFDVKD. This CDR3 reads CATIDPNRGGYGCTF. The CDR3 region has the DNA TGTGCCACCATTGACCCAAACAGGGGTGGATATGGCTGCACCTTC.

As for this clonotype: Being one base from a much bigger clone, this may be a read error. The rearrangement joins TRBV6-5 to TRBJ2-2; TRBD2 matches at 8 bases. The CDR3 has 18 amino acids. Germline CDR1 is MNHEY and CDR2 is SVGAGI. Written as DNA, the CDR3 is TGTGTCAGCAGTTCACTTAGAAAAGCGGGAGAACGGGCCGGGGAGCTGTTTTTT. Translated: CVSSSLRKAGERAGELFF.

This clonotype has at least ten counts. The chain employs TRBV7-9 and TRBJ1-4, with a tentative D call TRBD1 (6 bases). The CDR3 covers 15 residues. V lost 1 base and J 2 bases, leaving 8 bases between the germline ends. Germline V gene data show CDR1 as SEHNR and CDR2 as FQNEAQ (reference sequence). CDR3 DNA sequence: TGTGCCAGCAGCTTAGTCACAGGGACTAATGAAAAACTGTTTTTT. Encoded protein: CASSLVTGTNEKLFF.